The subject of this entry is one T cell receptor beta chain. Germline trimming cut 2 bases from V and 2 bases from J; bases unmatched to any gene: 1. Germline V gene data show CDR1 as SGHAT and CDR2 as FQNNGV. This CDR3 is 15 amino acids long. This entry comes from a study of blood T cell repertoires in COVID-19. Here immunoSEQ multiplex PCR was the method, and the copy in TCRdb shows in-frame clones only, minus some. The table lists some 490,000 clones, approximately 86% of them singletons. Participants were placed into cohorts based on the clinical history they reported. Sequenced input: PBMCs or T cells enriched from blood (not recorded which). The V call is TRBV11-2, the J call TRBJ2-3, with TRBD2 matching over 10 bases. The TCR originated in a woman in her sixties or seventies who had recovered from COVID-19. The CDR3 sequence: CASSLTSGDTDTQYF. In DNA form, the CDR3 reads TGTGCCAGCAGCTTAACTAGCGGGGACACAGATACGCAGTATTTT.